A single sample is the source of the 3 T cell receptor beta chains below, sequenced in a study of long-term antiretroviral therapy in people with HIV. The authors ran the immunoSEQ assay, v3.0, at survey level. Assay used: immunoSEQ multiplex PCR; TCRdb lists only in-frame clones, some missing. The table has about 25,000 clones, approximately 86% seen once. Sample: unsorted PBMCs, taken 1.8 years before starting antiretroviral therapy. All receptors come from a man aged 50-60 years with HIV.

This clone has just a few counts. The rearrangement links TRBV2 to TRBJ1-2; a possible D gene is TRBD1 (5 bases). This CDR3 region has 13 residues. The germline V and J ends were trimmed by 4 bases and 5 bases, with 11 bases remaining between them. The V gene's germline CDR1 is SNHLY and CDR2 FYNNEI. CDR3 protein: CASSGPGTYGYTF. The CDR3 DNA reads TGTGCCAGCAGTGGACCCGGGACTTATGGCTACACCTTC.

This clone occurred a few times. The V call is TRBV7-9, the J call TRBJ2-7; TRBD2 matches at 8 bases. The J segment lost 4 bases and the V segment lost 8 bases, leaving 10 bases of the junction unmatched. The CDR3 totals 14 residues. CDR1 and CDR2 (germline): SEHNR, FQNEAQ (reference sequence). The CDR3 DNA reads TGTGCCAGCGAAACTGGGGCGGGAGGTTACGAGCAGTACTTC. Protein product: CASETGAGGYEQYF.

The CDR3 reads CASSYKQGAYGYTF. CDR3 coding DNA: TGTGCCAGCTCCTATAAACAGGGGGCCTATGGCTACACCTTC. This chain links TRBV18 with TRBJ1-2; 9 bases are a match to TRBD1. The CDR3 runs to 14 residues. The V gene's germline CDR1 is KGHSH and CDR2 LQKENI. V was clipped by 6 bases and J by 4 bases; unmatched bases: 6.